The 14 T cell receptor beta chains given below trace back to one sample, sequenced in a study of cytomegalovirus exposure and HLA in healthy donors. PCR used 60 Vbeta primers and 13 Jbeta primers. Using immunoSEQ multiplex PCR, the repertoire was profiled, and TCRdb retains in-frame clones only, with some absent. The table records under 150,000 clones, approximately 80% of them present only once. The sample comprised PBMCs. The receptors derive from a man over 45 in good health and CMV-seronegative.

The CDR3 sequence: CASREPGQAYYGYTF. Written as DNA, the CDR3 is TGTGCCAGCAGGGAACCGGGACAGGCGTACTATGGCTACACCTTC. This chain uses TRBV6-5 with TRBJ1-2; 8 bases fit TRBD1. The CDR3 has 15 residues. Trimming removed 6 bases from V and 3 bases from J; junction bases left unmatched: 9. The V gene's germline CDR1 is MNHEY and CDR2 SVGAGI.

J is TRBJ2-2 and V is TRBV7-9; tentative D call: TRBD2 (6 bases). V shed 2 bases and J shed 6 bases, with 10 bases lying between them. CDR3 length equals 14 residues. Germline values: CDR1 SEHNR, CDR2 FQNEAQ (reference sequence). CDR3 in DNA: TGTGCCAGCAGCTTACGGGGAGGCGCCGGGGAGCTGTTTTTT. This codes for CASSLRGGAGELFF.

The chain uses TRBV5-4 and TRBJ2-7; D remains unclear. Germline lookup yields CDR1 SGHNT and CDR2 YYREEE (reference sequence). This CDR3 spans 12 amino acids. V dropped 4 bases and J dropped 6 bases, with 11 bases sitting between them. The CDR3 region has the DNA TGTGCCAGCAGCACGATATCAGGCGAGCAGTACTTC. Residues: CASSTISGEQYF. Together with reference TRBV5-4 and TRBJ2-7, the CDR3 gives the full variable domain: ETGVTQSPTHLIKTRGQQVTLRCSSQSGHNTVSWYQQALGQGPQFIFQYYREEENGRGNFPPRFSGLQFPNYSSELNVNALELDDSALYLCASSTISGEQYFGPGTRLTVT.

The V and J genes are TRBV2 and TRBJ2-3, with 8 bases aligning to TRBD2. J lost 6 bases, V lost 6 bases, and 8 bases had no gene match. This CDR3 contains 14 residues. Germline V gene lookup returns CDR1 SNHLY and CDR2 FYNNEI. The CDR3 sequence is CASRLGTREDTQYF. The CDR3 DNA reads TGTGCCAGCAGACTCGGGACTAGAGAGGATACGCAGTATTTT. Full variable domain (remainder filled in from reference TRBV2 and TRBJ2-3): EPEVTQTPSHQVTQMGQEVILRCVPISNHLYFYWYRQILGQKVEFLVSFYNNEISEKSEIFDDQFSVERPDGSNFTLKIRSTKLEDSAMYFCASRLGTREDTQYFGPGTRLTVL.

The V and J genes are TRBV6-6 and TRBJ1-4; 7 nucleotides align to TRBD1. V lost 2 bases and J lost 4; bases outside the gene matches: 7. The CDR3 length is 16 residues. Germline lookup yields CDR1 MNHNY and CDR2 SVGAGI (reference sequence). The CDR3 region has the DNA TGTGCCAGCAGTTACCGACAGGGACAAGATAATGAAAAACTGTTTTTT. Translated: CASSYRQGQDNEKLFF.

This sequence joins TRBV10-1 and TRBJ2-7, with TRBD1 as a possible D gene (5 bases). The V gene's germline CDR1 is WNHNN and CDR2 SYGVQD (reference sequence). The CDR3 is 13 amino acids. The V gene lost 6 bases and the J gene lost 4 bases, with 13 bases spanning the gap. The CDR3 DNA sequence: TGCGCCAGCAGCAGGGAAAGGGGTTACGAGCAGTACTTC. Encoded protein: CASSRERGYEQYF.

This clone occurred a few times. The CDR3 DNA is TGCAGCGTTGATAGGGCCAGGGGTGTCGCGAACACCGGGGAGCTGTTTTTT. Its translation is CSVDRARGVANTGELFF. The genes are TRBV29-1 and TRBJ2-2; D may be TRBD1 (6 bases). The germline CDR1 and CDR2 sequences are SQVTM and ANQGSEA. The ends were cut back, 3 bases at V and 0 bases at J, with 17 bases in the middle. The CDR3 extends over 17 amino acids.

This chain joins TRBV6-5 and TRBJ2-7; unclear D gene. This CDR3 spans 14 amino acids. Germline lookup yields CDR1 MNHEY and CDR2 SVGAGI. Trimming shortened V by 8 bases and J by 6 bases, and 20 bases separated the two germline ends. CDR3 sequence reads: CASSKATPRSEQYF. The CDR3 nucleotides read TGTGCCAGCTCCAAAGCCACCCCGAGGAGCGAGCAGTACTTC.

The chain joins TRBV5-4 to TRBJ2-1, with 7 positions matching TRBD1. From germline, CDR1 is SGHNT and CDR2 YYREEE (reference sequence). J gave up 14 bases and V 4 bases, and 15 bases lay outside the gene matches. The CDR3 spans 14 residues. CDR3 bases: TGTGCCAGCAGCGGTCGGGACAGCCGGTCGAGGGAGTTCTTC. It encodes CASSGRDSRSREFF.

The CDR3 coding sequence is TGTGCCAGCTCCCCCGCGGGGGGGCTCTACGAGCAGTACTTC. Translation: CASSPAGGLYEQYF. The rearrangement links TRBV18 to TRBJ2-7, with 9 bases identical to TRBD2. V lost 6 bases, J lost 3 bases, and 6 bases stayed unmatched. The length of the CDR3 is 14 residues. Germline V lookup: CDR1 KGHSH, CDR2 LQKENI.

Remarks on this clone: Other DNA sequences within the sample encode an identical CDR3. This chain connects TRBV5-6 to TRBJ1-1; 7 bases align to TRBD1. This CDR3 is built from 14 residues. Germline lookup yields CDR1 SGHDT and CDR2 YYEEEE. V was pared by 4 bases and J by 0 bases, with 3 bases of the junction left unmatched. CDR3 bases: TGTGCCAGCAGCGCGGGGACAGTGAACACTGAAGCTTTCTTT. Protein product: CASSAGTVNTEAFF. Looking up the rest from reference TRBV5-6 and TRBJ1-1 gives the full variable domain: DAGVTQSPTHLIKTRGQQVTLRCSPKSGHDTVSWYQQALGQGPQFIFQYYEEEERQRGNFPDRFSGHQFPNYSSELNVNALLLGDSALYLCASSAGTVNTEAFFGQGTRLTVV.

The V call is TRBV15, the J call TRBJ1-5, with D uncertain. Trimming removed 0 bases from V and 0 bases from J, with 3 bases in between. There are 14 residues in the CDR3. CDR1 and CDR2 from the germline V gene are LNHNV and YYDKDF (reference sequence). Here the CDR3 reads CATSRDNSNQPQHF. CDR3 coding DNA: TGTGCCACCAGCAGAGATAATAGCAATCAGCCCCAGCATTTT.

This chain joins TRBV15 and TRBJ2-7, with a possible D match to TRBD1 (5 bases). From germline, CDR1 is LNHNV and CDR2 YYDKDF (reference sequence). V was clipped by 9 bases and J by 5 bases, with 11 bases between them. The CDR3 is 11 amino acids. The CDR3 DNA is TGTGCCACATCCGACAGAAACGAGCAGTACTTC. Translated, it gives CATSDRNEQYF.

The sample holds a few counts of this clone. The genes are TRBV2 and TRBJ1-4; D is ambiguous. Per germline, CDR1 SNHLY and CDR2 FYNNEI. Trimming pared 2 bases from V and 5 bases from J, leaving 15 bases between. The CDR3 is 16 residues long. Written as DNA, the CDR3 is TGTGCCAGCAGTGAAATCGGCGGCCTTCCCAATGAAAAACTGTTTTTT. It yields the protein CASSEIGGLPNEKLFF.